The 10 T cell receptor beta chains below were found in one sample sequenced in a study of CD8 T cells in ankylosing spondylitis. TCRdb called the 5' RACE reads again in MiXCR, with one record for every CDR3 protein. The sample carries 200,000 or so distinct CDR3 sequences, under 15% recorded once. Material: blood, either unsorted or a sorted T cell fraction (not recorded which). These receptor sequences come from a female donor with ankylosing spondylitis or in good health (not recorded which).

This clonotype was seen at least ten times. The chain employs TRBV29-1 and TRBJ2-7; D may be TRBD1 (6 bases). This CDR3 has 11 residues. The V gene's germline CDR1 is SQVTM and CDR2 ANQGSEA. Trimming left V 4 bases short and J 6 bases short, with 10 bases between. CDR3 sequence (DNA): TGCAGCGTTGTCAGGGGCGGCGAGCAGTACTTC. Residues: CSVVRGGEQYF.

This clonotype was seen only a few times. V and J are TRBV30 and TRBJ1-6, with D possibly TRBD1 on 6 matching bases. Germline V gene lookup returns CDR1 GTSNPN and CDR2 SVGIG (reference sequence). The CDR3 contains 15 residues. Between the trimmed V and J ends, which lost 0 bases and 17 bases, there was a span of 23 bases. The CDR3 reads CAWSVRSRGGPVVHF. In nucleotides, the CDR3 is TGTGCCTGGAGTGTACGGAGTCGGGGGGGCCCAGTCGTCCACTTT.

The chain links TRBV20-1 to TRBJ2-4; 7 bases are shared with TRBD1. Losses at the gene ends were 7 bases for V and 0 bases for J; bases not matched to a gene: 15. Germline values: CDR1 DFQATT, CDR2 SNEGSKA (reference sequence). The CDR3 runs 17 residues. CDR3 nucleotides: TGCAGTGTTATCCGGGACAGTCAAAACCTAGCCAAAAACATTCAGTACTTC. Translating it yields CSVIRDSQNLAKNIQYF.

There are many counts of this clonotype. This rearrangement joins TRBV20-1 to TRBJ2-1, with 10 positions matching TRBD1. The V gene's germline CDR1 is DFQATT and CDR2 SNEGSKA (reference sequence). V gave up 1 base and J gave up 6 bases; unmatched junction bases: 6. The length of the CDR3 is 15 residues. CDR3 region: CSARGLTGGFNEQFF. The CDR3 DNA sequence: TGCAGTGCTAGAGGGCTGACAGGGGGCTTCAATGAGCAGTTCTTC.

This clonotype was observed many times. The J gene is TRBJ2-7, the V gene TRBV20-1; 12 nucleotides align to TRBD2. Germline V gives CDR1 DFQATT, CDR2 SNEGSKA (reference sequence). V shed 2 bases and J 9 bases; nucleotides not matched to a gene: 8. CDR3 length equals 14 residues. Written as DNA, the CDR3 is TGCAGTGCTAGACCTGGACTAGCGGGGTTTGGGCAGTACTTC. Translated, it gives CSARPGLAGFGQYF.

This clonotype was counted at least ten times. The rearrangement links TRBV10-3 to TRBJ2-6; the match to TRBD2 covers 13 bases. With V trimmed by 7 bases and J by 1 base, 4 bases remained unmatched. CDR1 ENHRY and CDR2 SYGVKD come from the germline V gene. The CDR3 consists of 17 residues. CDR3 in DNA: TGTGCCATCAACGGACTAGCGGGAGAATCTGGGGCCAACGTCCTGACTTTC. It is translated as CAINGLAGESGANVLTF.

In its sample, this clonotype was seen a few times. The CDR3 sequence: CASSLAIAGVQPQHF. CDR3 nucleotides: TGTGCCAGCAGCTTGGCAATCGCAGGGGTTCAGCCCCAGCATTTT. V and J are TRBV5-5 and TRBJ1-5, with TRBD1 as a possible D gene (6 bases). CDR3 size: 15 residues. V gave up 0 bases and J gave up 6 bases, with 13 bases separating them. Germline assignment: CDR1 SGHKS and CDR2 YYEKEE (reference sequence).

Only a few counts were recorded for this clonotype. V usage is TRBV5-1 and J usage is TRBJ2-1; 13 positions match TRBD2. The CDR3 has 15 amino acids. CDR1 is SGHRS and CDR2 is YFSETQ in the germline V gene. V dropped 4 bases and J dropped 6; count of bases not matched to a gene: 4. In nucleotides, the CDR3 is TGCGCCAGCAGCGCCGGGACTAGCGGGGCCAATGAGCAGTTCTTC. Protein sequence: CASSAGTSGANEQFF.

This chain links TRBV6-5 with TRBJ1-4; D is unclear. This CDR3 is built from 15 residues. From germline, CDR1 is MNHEY and CDR2 SVGAGI. Trimming took off 2 bases at V and 0 bases at J, with 7 bases between the two ends. CDR3 protein: CASSYGPPTNEKLFF. The CDR3 bases are TGTGCCAGCAGTTACGGGCCCCCAACTAATGAAAAACTGTTTTTT.

In this sample, this clonotype turned up many times. The chain carries TRBV21-1 and TRBJ2-1; TRBD2, the table's D call, lacks a check against the DNA. TRBV21-1 is a pseudogene locus. The CDR3 length is 18 residues. CDR3 region: CASSKVGLAGLSYNEQFF. CDR3 DNA sequence: TGTGCCAGCAGCAAAGTGGGACTAGCCGGCCTCTCCTACAATGAGCAGTTCTTC.